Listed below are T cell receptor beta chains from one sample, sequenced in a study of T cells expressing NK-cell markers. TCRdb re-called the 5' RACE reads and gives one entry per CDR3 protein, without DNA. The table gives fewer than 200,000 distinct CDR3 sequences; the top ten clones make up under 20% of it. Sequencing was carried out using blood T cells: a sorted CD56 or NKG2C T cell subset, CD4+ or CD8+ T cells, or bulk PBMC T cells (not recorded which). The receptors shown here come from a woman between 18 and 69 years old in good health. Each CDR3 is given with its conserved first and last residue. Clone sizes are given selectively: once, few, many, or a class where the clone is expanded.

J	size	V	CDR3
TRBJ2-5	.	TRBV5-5	CASSSGQLQETQYF
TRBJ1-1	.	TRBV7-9	CASSWEAGEAFF
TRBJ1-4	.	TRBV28	CASSSGQGPEKLFF
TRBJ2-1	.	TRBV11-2	CASSLDGKTYNEQFF
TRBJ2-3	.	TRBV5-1	CASSLAPGLARADTQYF
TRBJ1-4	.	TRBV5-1	CASSPSTVFGEKLFF
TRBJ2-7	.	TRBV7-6	CASSLGVHGGANEQYF
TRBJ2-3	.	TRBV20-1	CSARAAGAGLDTQYF
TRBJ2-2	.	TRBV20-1	CSAGDSPTGELFF
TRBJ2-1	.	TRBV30	CAWSVRDRNNEQFF
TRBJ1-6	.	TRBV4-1	CASSLGTDNSPLHF
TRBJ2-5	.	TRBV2	CASTVYQETQYF
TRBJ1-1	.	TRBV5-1	CASSYGRGVDTEAFF
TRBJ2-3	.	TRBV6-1	CASRVDRSTDTQYF
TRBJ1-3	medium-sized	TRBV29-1	CSVERDTGNTIYF
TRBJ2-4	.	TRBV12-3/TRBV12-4	CASSQGIDRWYF
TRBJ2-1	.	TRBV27	CASSLSGLAGYNEQFF
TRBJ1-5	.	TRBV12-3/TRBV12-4	CASSFEGGSNQPQHF
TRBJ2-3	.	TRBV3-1	CASSQLSGQLKVADTQYF
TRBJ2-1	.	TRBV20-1	CSARGSGTSYYNEQFF
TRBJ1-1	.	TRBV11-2	CASTMGTANTEAFF
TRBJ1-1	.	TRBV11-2	CASSNPRQGHTEAFF
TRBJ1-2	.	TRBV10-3	CAISGGQNRNYGYTF
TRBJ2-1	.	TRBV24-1	CATSDQTGSAYNEQFF
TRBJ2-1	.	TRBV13	CASSLVGRGGNEQFF
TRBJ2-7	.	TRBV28	CASSPGGTTSYYEQYF
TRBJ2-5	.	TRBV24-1	CATSDSGLGETQYF
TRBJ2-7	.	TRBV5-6	CASSVVTVYEQYF
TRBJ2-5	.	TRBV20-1	CSAGGRETQYF
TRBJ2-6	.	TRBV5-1	CASSPTISGANVLTF
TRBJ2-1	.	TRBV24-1	CATSDWDRGAYNEQFF